This T cell receptor (beta chain) appears in the sequencing data of a study of blood T cell repertoires in COVID-19 (dated by TCRdb to about 2020). A note on the overall study: Collaborator samples came from the United States, Italy and Spain and covered acute and convalescent phases of COVID-19. Nearly every sample came with metadata listing a de-identified subject ID, COVID-19 status, age in years and sex. A freely available public database, intended as a resource for researchers studying the immune response to SARS-CoV-2, is where the repertoires were released. Where available, HLA class I and class II types were taken from metadata supplied by the sample provider and were not determined by assay-based typing. Samples came from the ongoing ImmuneRACE study (first 160 participants) plus 1,254 subjects from 6 global collaborators. The material from the prospective study consisted of cDNA or gDNA derived from T cells, B-cell-depleted T cells, or PBMCs. The dataset comprised deeply sampled blood TCRbeta repertoires from subjects exposed to, actively infected with, or recovered from COVID-19. What the study reported, not specific to this receptor: The amount of clinical and demographic metadata varied by source and participant and was provided uncurated.

TCRbeta CDR3 regions were amplified from genomic DNA by means of the immunoSEQ Assay, a bias-controlled multiplex PCR. In the authors' own workflow: Within the assay, amplification of reference gene primers was used to estimate how many nucleated cells each sample contained. To quantify the absolute abundance of each unique TCRbeta CDR3 rearrangement, sequence reads were collapsed and filtered. For each sample, productive Simpson clonality was calculated as the square root of Simpson's diversity index across productive rearrangements. As stored in TCRdb, this immuneACCESS dataset retains in-frame rearrangements with V and J assigned. A fraction of the clones does not appear; measured against another copy, unresolved V genes explain less than half of the discrepancy, and the remainder lacks a known reason. Clone size and V and J calls were adopted from that table, with D and trimming inferred from the DNA. Here the sample has some 96,000 clones; 75% to 90% occur a single time. The ten largest make up over 1.5% of the sample.

This clone appeared a single time. Its specific antigen is unknown. No quality values exist for individual bases; no much larger clone is one base distant. The CDR3 measures 13 amino acids from cysteine to phenylalanine. Of all the DNA, just the CDR3 is kept, 39 bases in frame from base 1. A distance of 9 bases separates the germline ends of V and J, which lose 0 bases and 3 bases respectively. Via the germline V gene (reference sequence), CDR1 is GTSNPN and CDR2 SVGIG. The collaborating institutions used their own protocols to collect whole blood in K2EDTA tubes. For TCRbeta analysis, collaborators shipped samples as frozen whole blood, isolated PBMCs, or DNA extracted from either of those sample types.

Here the chain combines TRBV30 and TRBJ2-7; TRBD1 is perhaps the D gene, given 6 matching bases. This sequence was found in a man at least 80 years old with acute or convalescent COVID-19. Source material: peripheral blood. CDR3 loop: CAWSVGRGYEQYF. The nucleotide sequence is given as TGTGCCTGGAGTGTAGGCAGGGGCTACGAGCAGTACTTC.